This T cell receptor (beta chain) appears in the sequencing data of a study of CD8 T cells in ankylosing spondylitis. Study results and limitations: Typical of ankylosing spondylitis blood, it appeared, was a TCR beta motif of 7 or 8 highly homologous variants.

Germline V CDR1 and CDR2: SEHNR, FQNEAQ (reference sequence). This CDR3 is built from 14 residues. The V end lost 5 bases, the J end lost 4 bases, and 12 bases lay between the germline ends. One entry per CDR3 protein, called by TCRdb with MiXCR from the 5' RACE reads. The sample lists roughly 440,000 distinct CDR3 sequences, 15% to 20% occurring once. In the case of this clonotype: The target antigen is unknown.

The chain combines TRBV7-9 with TRBJ2-1, with a tentative D call TRBD2 (6 bases). The receptor comes from a male donor with ankylosing spondylitis. The sequenced material came from blood, either unsorted or a sorted T cell fraction (not recorded which). CDR3 amino acids: CASSPRDSYNEQFF. The CDR3 nucleotides are TGTGCCAGCAGCCCCCGGGACTCTTACAATGAGCAGTTCTTC.